This entry lists 8 T cell receptor beta chains sequenced from one sample in a study of response to subunit inactivated influenza vaccine. TCRdb reprocessed the RT-PCR reads via MiXCR and lists one record per CDR3 protein. The repertoire has under 850,000 distinct CDR3 sequences, about 18% of them found once; the top ten carry approximately 11%. Sequenced material: PBMCs from blood, taken 4 to 6 days after vaccination. The receptor set was obtained from a man aged 50-59 years who received an inactivated influenza vaccine.

The chain has TRBV6-5 and TRBJ2-3; unclear D gene. CDR1 MNHEY and CDR2 SVGAGI come from the germline V gene. V gave up 0 bases and J gave up 8 bases, with 15 bases separating them. CDR3 length: 15 amino acids. The CDR3 reads CASSYSTPQTSTQYF. The CDR3, as DNA: TGTGCCAGCAGTTACTCGACACCTCAGACCAGTACGCAGTATTTT.

This clonotype was seen a handful of times. This chain links TRBV4-2 with TRBJ2-1; 7 bases map to TRBD2. Per germline, CDR1 LGHNA and CDR2 YNFKEQ. Unmatched junction bases numbered 12, after V lost 1 base and J lost 6 bases. The CDR3 has 17 amino acids. The CDR3 sequence is CASSQVKLARLPNEQFF. The CDR3 region has the DNA TGTGCCAGCAGCCAAGTAAAACTAGCGAGATTGCCCAATGAGCAGTTCTTC.

This clonotype was picked up a small number of times. The chain combines TRBV6-5 with TRBJ2-1, with 7 bases matching TRBD2. The CDR3 covers 17 residues. Trimming cost V 2 bases and J 4 bases; bases outside gene matches: 11. Germline V gives CDR1 MNHEY, CDR2 SVGAGI. The CDR3 loop reads CASSYPGAGAGYNEQFF. Here the CDR3 DNA reads TGTGCCAGCAGTTACCCTGGGGCGGGAGCGGGATACAATGAGCAGTTCTTC.

The J gene is TRBJ2-1, the V gene TRBV3-1; 7 nucleotides line up with TRBD2. The V and J ends lost 4 bases and 5 bases, in that order; junction bases with no gene match: 11. The germline CDR1 and CDR2 sequences are LGHDT and YNNKEL (reference sequence). The length of the CDR3 is 16 residues. CDR3 in amino acids: CASSPFGGSENNEQFF. CDR3 DNA: TGTGCCAGCAGCCCGTTCGGCGGGAGTGAAAACAATGAGCAGTTCTTC.

The chain carries TRBV6-1 and TRBJ1-1, with D hard to call. The CDR3 totals 17 residues. The germline V gene encodes CDR1 MNHNS and CDR2 SASEGT. V was shortened by 2 bases and J by 0 bases, with 16 bases between the two germline ends. This CDR3 reads CASSESGWGFMNTEAFF. Here the CDR3 DNA reads TGTGCCAGCAGTGAATCTGGTTGGGGATTCATGAACACTGAAGCTTTCTTT.

In its sample, this clonotype was seen a few times. This rearrangement joins TRBV12-3 or TRBV12-4 to TRBJ2-1; 7 nucleotides match TRBD2. J was trimmed by 7 bases and V by 3 bases; bases with no gene match: 9. The CDR3 sequence is 15 residues long. CDR3 region: CASSFLAGARNEQFF. The CDR3 nucleotides are TGTGCCAGCAGTTTTCTGGCGGGAGCAAGGAATGAGCAGTTCTTC.

This clonotype has only a few counts. The rearrangement uses TRBV6-2 or TRBV6-3 and TRBJ1-1; D call uncertain. The germline V gene encodes CDR1 MNHEY and CDR2 SVGEGT. This CDR3 contains 15 residues. Trimming removed 7 bases at V and 3 bases at J, with 18 bases between. CDR3 nucleotide sequence: TGTGCCAGCACCCCAAGGCTGGCCCAAGACACTGAAGCTTTCTTT. Its translation is CASTPRLAQDTEAFF.

For this clonotype: A much bigger clone sits one base away, suggesting this may be a read error. This chain joins TRBV7-2 and TRBJ1-2, with D possibly TRBD1 on 5 matching bases. The CDR3 is 13 amino acids. Germline V gene lookup returns CDR1 SGHTA and CDR2 FQGNSA. CDR3 loop: CASSPPGYYGDTF. The CDR3 DNA reads TGTGCCAGCAGCCCCCCAGGGTACTATGGCGACACCTTC.